One and the same sample provided the 8 T cell receptor beta chains below, sequenced in a study of blood T cell repertoires in COVID-19. The data were produced by immunoSEQ multiplex PCR, yet TCRdb's version contains in-frame clones alone and is incomplete. The sample consists of over 200,000 clones, about four fifths of them appearing once. The sequencing sample was made of peripheral blood. These receptors came from an elderly woman with COVID-19, enrolled during active disease.

CDR3 in DNA: TGCAGCGTTGAGACAGCGATGAACACTGAAGCTTTCTTT. It yields the protein CSVETAMNTEAFF. The chain couples TRBV29-1 to TRBJ1-1; tentatively, D is TRBD1 (5 bases). Germline V gene lookup returns CDR1 SQVTM and CDR2 ANQGSEA. Trimming removed 3 bases at V and 0 bases at J, with 8 bases between. CDR3 length equals 13 residues.

The rearrangement links TRBV25-1 to TRBJ1-3; D gene ambiguous. The CDR3 has 17 residues. Germline V lookup: CDR1 MGHDK, CDR2 SYGVNS. Deletions cut 5 bases from V and 2 bases from J, with 19 bases between. CDR3 sequence reads: CASSPYPGREAGNTIYF. DNA of the CDR3: TGTGCCAGCAGTCCATACCCTGGGAGGGAAGCTGGAAACACCATATATTTT.

V and J are TRBV7-9 and TRBJ2-2, with D perhaps matching TRBD1 (6 bases). Germline lookup yields CDR1 SEHNR and CDR2 FQNEAQ (reference sequence). The length of the CDR3 is 15 residues. The ends were cut back, 2 bases at V and 4 bases at J, with 11 bases in the middle. The CDR3: CASSLLQGVTGELFF. Written as DNA, the CDR3 is TGTGCCAGCAGCTTATTACAGGGAGTCACCGGGGAGCTGTTTTTT.

V usage is TRBV29-1 and J usage is TRBJ2-1, with TRBD1 matching 7 bases. The CDR3 length is 14 residues. The V gene's germline CDR1 is SQVTM and CDR2 ANQGSEA. The J segment lost 2 bases and the V segment lost 7 bases, leaving 8 bases of the junction unmatched. The CDR3, as DNA: TGCAGCGGGGGCTACAGGGGCACCTACAATGAGCAGTTCTTC. Its translation is CSGGYRGTYNEQFF.

This chain connects TRBV19 to TRBJ1-1, with TRBD1 matching over 7 bases. CDR3 length: 12 residues. From germline, CDR1 is LNHDA and CDR2 SQIVND (reference sequence). J lost 6 bases, V lost 10 bases, and 8 bases had no gene match. The CDR3 coding sequence is TGTGCCACCTTCTCCGGGACAGCTGAAGCTTTCTTT. It specifies CATFSGTAEAFF.

This clone was counted a few times. This chain links TRBV10-3 with TRBJ2-7; 8 positions match TRBD2. Per germline, CDR1 ENHRY and CDR2 SYGVKD. This CDR3 is 16 amino acids long. Trimming took 0 bases from V and 2 from J; bases not matched to a gene: 6. CDR3 DNA sequence: TGTGCCATCAGTGAGTCCCTGTTAGCGGGAACCTACGAGCAGTACTTC. Amino acids: CAISESLLAGTYEQYF.

The chain is built from TRBV5-5 and TRBJ1-5; 8 nucleotides match TRBD1. V was clipped by 4 bases and J by 2 bases; unmatched bases: 2. Germline V gives CDR1 SGHKS, CDR2 YYEKEE (reference sequence). This CDR3 comprises 14 residues. The CDR3 coding sequence is TGTGCCAGCAGCGCACAGGGGGGCAATCAGCCCCAGCATTTT. Its protein is CASSAQGGNQPQHF.

The genes are TRBV9 and TRBJ2-1; the D is unclear. Germline values: CDR1 SGDLS, CDR2 YYNGEE. The germline V and J ends were trimmed by 3 bases and 0 bases, with 10 bases remaining between them. The CDR3 extends over 15 amino acids. The CDR3 reads CASSAASSSYNEQFF. In nucleotides, the CDR3 is TGTGCCAGCAGCGCCGCATCGAGCTCCTACAATGAGCAGTTCTTC.